This entry lists 16 T cell receptor beta chains sequenced from one sample in a study of CD8 T cells in Susac syndrome. cDNA came from approximately 0.5 to 1 ug RNA primed by random hexamers. One entry per CDR3 protein, called by TCRdb with MiXCR from the immunoSEQ multiplex PCR reads. The data hold 120,000 or so distinct CDR3 sequences, with about 95% observed a single time. The sample was CD4+ T cells from PBMCs. The source of these receptors is a human donor in good health.

In DNA, the CDR3 is TGCAGCGTTGAAAGTCCAGGGGAGACCCAGTACTTC. Translating gives CSVESPGETQYF. The chain joins TRBV29-1 to TRBJ2-5, with a weak D call TRBD1 (5 bases). CDR1 is SQVTM, CDR2 ANQGSEA, per germline. Between the trimmed V and J ends, which lost 2 bases and 5 bases, there was a span of 9 bases. This CDR3 spans 12 amino acids.

J is TRBJ2-2 and V is TRBV12-3 or TRBV12-4; possibly TRBD2 for D (5 bases). Trimming shortened V by 4 bases and J by 5 bases, and 26 bases separated the two germline ends. This CDR3 is 19 amino acids long. The CDR3 DNA reads as TGTGCCAGCAGTTCCGATCATAGCGCTCACGACTTGGGAACCGGGGAGCTGTTTTTT. Translated, it gives CASSSDHSAHDLGTGELFF.

The J gene is TRBJ1-5, the V gene TRBV19; 9 bases align to TRBD1. Germline CDR1 is LNHDA and CDR2 is SQIVND (reference sequence). The CDR3 length is 15 residues. Trimming took 7 bases from V and 4 from J; bases not matched to a gene: 8. CDR3 amino acids: CASKGRDRENQPQHF. The CDR3 nucleotides are TGTGCCAGTAAAGGGCGGGACAGGGAAAATCAGCCCCAGCATTTT.

The chain is built from TRBV24-1 and TRBJ2-2; the match to TRBD1 covers 8 bases. This CDR3 is built from 16 residues. J was trimmed by 6 bases and V by 2 bases; bases with no gene match: 7. Looked up from germline, CDR1 is KGHDR and CDR2 is SFDVKD. CDR3 loop: CATSDSGLTGAGELFF. Written as DNA, the CDR3 is TGTGCCACCAGTGATTCCGGTTTGACAGGGGCCGGGGAGCTGTTTTTT.

The chain couples TRBV6-6 to TRBJ2-7; TRBD1 matches at 10 bases. The V gene's germline CDR1 is MNHNY and CDR2 SVGAGI (reference sequence). The V gene end was trimmed by 2 bases and the J gene end by 3 bases; junction bases not matched to a gene: 1. The CDR3 spans 14 residues. CDR3 DNA sequence: TGTGCCAGCAGTTACGGGACAGGGGACTACGAGCAGTACTTC. This encodes CASSYGTGDYEQYF.

The CDR3 is CATSHGPLSTGELFF. The CDR3 DNA reads as TGTGCCACGAGCCACGGGCCCCTAAGCACCGGGGAGCTGTTTTTT. The genes are TRBV24-1 and TRBJ2-2; D not certain. Deletions cut 10 bases from V and 4 bases from J, with 18 bases between. The CDR3 covers 15 residues. CDR1 is KGHDR, CDR2 SFDVKD, per germline.

This clonotype has more than one count but fewer than ten. V gene TRBV28 combines with J gene TRBJ2-7, with TRBD1 matching over 7 bases. CDR1 is MDHEN and CDR2 is SYDVKM in the germline V gene. The CDR3 totals 15 residues. V lost 6 bases and J lost 0; bases outside the gene matches: 8. The CDR3: CASRYPGQHSYEQYF. In nucleotides, the CDR3 is TGTGCCAGCAGGTACCCGGGACAGCACTCCTACGAGCAGTACTTC.

The chain carries TRBV27 and TRBJ2-1; 10 bases fit TRBD1. The trim removed 7 bases at V and 5 bases at J, leaving 8 bases unmatched. Germline V gene lookup returns CDR1 MNHEY and CDR2 SMNVEV (reference sequence). There are 15 residues in the CDR3. CDR3 protein: CASTRDRGPHNEQFF. Here the CDR3 DNA reads TGTGCCAGCACGAGGGACAGGGGACCCCACAATGAGCAGTTCTTC.

The chain is built from TRBV12-3 or TRBV12-4 and TRBJ2-2, with TRBD1 matching over 7 bases. This CDR3 is 15 amino acids long. V trimming: 6 bases; J trimming: 1 base; junction bases outside the gene matches: 5. CDR3: CASSTGQQNTGELFF. The DNA for the CDR3 is TGTGCCAGCAGCACGGGACAGCAGAACACCGGGGAGCTGTTTTTT.

The chain carries TRBV7-9 and TRBJ2-3; D unresolved. CDR1 SEHNR and CDR2 FQNEAQ come from the germline V gene (reference sequence). This CDR3 has 13 amino acids. V was cut by 2 bases and J by 5 bases, with 8 bases left in between. The CDR3 bases are TGTGCCAGCAGCTTACCAGTCGGAGATACGCAGTATTTT. Its protein is CASSLPVGDTQYF.

This rearrangement joins TRBV5-1 to TRBJ2-3; D is possibly TRBD1 (5 bases). The CDR3 loop spans 16 amino acids. Germline values: CDR1 SGHRS, CDR2 YFSETQ. The V end was cut by 1 base, the J end by 11 bases, with 23 bases between. The CDR3 nucleotides read TGCGCCAGCAGCTTGTCTGGTCCTACAGGATGGTACGGGCAGTATTTT. Protein product: CASSLSGPTGWYGQYF.

The chain uses TRBV11-2 and TRBJ2-7; D perhaps matches TRBD2 (6 bases). Germline assignment: CDR1 SGHAT and CDR2 FQNNGV. The CDR3 length is 15 residues. Between the trimmed V and J ends, which lost 5 bases and 3 bases, there was a span of 17 bases. CDR3 amino acids: CASSTAGSVIYEQYF. CDR3 bases: TGTGCCAGCAGCACCGCGGGAAGTGTCATCTACGAGCAGTACTTC.

The V call is TRBV28, the J call TRBJ2-5; D perhaps matches TRBD2 (6 bases). The V gene lost 3 bases and the J gene lost 5 bases, with 16 bases spanning the gap. Germline V gene data show CDR1 as MDHEN and CDR2 as SYDVKM. The CDR3 totals 15 residues. In nucleotides, the CDR3 is TGTGCCAGCAGTTTCGGAGGCGGGAACTGGGAGACCCAGTACTTC. Encoded protein: CASSFGGGNWETQYF.

The rearrangement joins TRBV29-1 to TRBJ2-3; D gene ambiguous. The CDR3 length is 14 residues. Germline V gene data show CDR1 as SQVTM and CDR2 as ANQGSEA. Trimming stripped 8 bases from V and 3 bases from J, with 18 bases between. CDR3 DNA sequence: TGCAGCACCCGACGGGCCCCACAAACAGATACGCAGTATTTT. Its protein product is CSTRRAPQTDTQYF.

This clonotype was counted between two and nine times. The CDR3 region has the DNA TGTGCCAGCAGTTCGACGGTGAACACTGAAGCTTTCTTT. Residues: CASSSTVNTEAFF. This chain uses TRBV27 with TRBJ1-1; D gene unclear. Trimming took 4 bases from V and 0 from J, leaving 6 bases between them. Germline values: CDR1 MNHEY, CDR2 SMNVEV (reference sequence). The CDR3 has 13 amino acids.

This clonotype was seen once. One end of the junction fails to match germline, which may point to a read error. This chain uses TRBV2 with TRBJ1-5; D call uncertain. This CDR3 is 18 amino acids long. Germline CDR1 reads SNHLY; CDR2 reads FYNNEI. The CDR3 reads CASTERAARRDSNQPQHF. DNA of the CDR3: TGTGCCAGCACTGAACGGGCAGCCAGGAGGGATAGCAATCAGCCCCAGCATTTT.